The T cell receptor (beta chain) under discussion was sequenced for a study of chemoradiotherapy in HPV16-positive cancers. The method was immunoSEQ multiplex PCR; TCRdb's version includes in-frame clones alone and lacks a portion of them. This repertoire shows more than 5,000 clones, 85% found once; its top ten account for under 10%. V was shortened by 0 bases and J by 0 bases, with 9 bases between the two germline ends. The CDR3 extends over 16 amino acids. Germline V CDR1 and CDR2: LNHDA, SQIVND (reference sequence). This clone was found once. Source: tumor tissue, taken from a patient who underwent chemoradiotherapy. The chain recombines TRBV19 with TRBJ1-3; the D is unclear. This receptor was identified in a human donor with HPV-associated anogenital cancer. The CDR3 protein is CASSIEQRLSGNTIYF. Written as DNA, the CDR3 is TGTGCCAGTAGTATAGAGCAAAGACTCTCTGGAAACACCATATATTTT.